This T cell receptor beta chain stems from a study of blood T cells in healthy people across ages. General study results and limits: Because donor CMV status was unknown, expanded clonotype changes were possibly confounded.

The V end lost 0 bases, the J end lost 0 bases, and 16 bases lay between the germline ends. This CDR3 spans 17 amino acids. The germline V gene encodes CDR1 SGHNT and CDR2 YYREEE (reference sequence). The authors ran a second PCR of 7 to 11 cycles using a sample-barcoded 5' primer and a J-beta primer mix. There were at least 3 million CDR3-containing paired-end reads obtained from each sample. TCRdb recomputed calls from the 5' RACE reads with MiXCR, one row per CDR3 protein. The table has around 780,000 distinct CDR3 sequences, roughly 50% seen once. Worth noting for this clonotype: Antigen unknown.

Per sample, no less than 5 micrograms of total RNA were extracted. J is TRBJ2-7 and V is TRBV5-4; D call uncertain. The TCR comes from a middle-aged man in good health. Sequencing input: blood. The CDR3, as DNA: TGTGCCAGCAGCTTGGGCCCCGGGCCCCTGAGCTCCTACGAGCAGTACTTC. It encodes CASSLGPGPLSSYEQYF.